This TCR beta chain appears in the sequencing data of a study of blood T cell repertoires in COVID-19. About the research overall: Nucleic acid was either cDNA or gDNA, and it came from T cells, B-cell-depleted T cells, or PBMCs.

Original methodology: Nucleated cell counts were estimated from reference gene primer amplification. Method: immunoSEQ multiplex PCR; TCRdb's copy keeps in-frame clones and lacks some. V, J and clone size were drawn from that table, and D and trimming were deduced from the DNA. Seen here are 200,000 to 300,000 clones, roughly 80% observed once, and the top ten hold around 4%. This CDR3 spans 14 amino acids. The germline V gene has CDR1 PRHDT and CDR2 FYEKMQ (reference sequence). V was clipped by 5 bases and J by 2 bases; unmatched bases: 5. The source material was peripheral blood. The TCR originated in a man in his 60s with acute or convalescent COVID-19. The chain is built from TRBV13 and TRBJ2-7; 8 nucleotides line up with TRBD1. The CDR3 DNA follows: TGTGCCAGCAGCAACGACAGGGGAGCCTACGAGCAGTACTTC. Protein product: CASSNDRGAYEQYF. The variable domain in full, completed from reference TRBV13 and TRBJ2-7, reads AAGVIQSPRHLIKEKRETATLKCYPIPRHDTVYWYQQGPGQDPQFLISFYEKMQSDKGSIPDRFSAQQFSDYHSELNMSSLELGDSALYFCASSNDRGAYEQYFGPGTRLTVT.